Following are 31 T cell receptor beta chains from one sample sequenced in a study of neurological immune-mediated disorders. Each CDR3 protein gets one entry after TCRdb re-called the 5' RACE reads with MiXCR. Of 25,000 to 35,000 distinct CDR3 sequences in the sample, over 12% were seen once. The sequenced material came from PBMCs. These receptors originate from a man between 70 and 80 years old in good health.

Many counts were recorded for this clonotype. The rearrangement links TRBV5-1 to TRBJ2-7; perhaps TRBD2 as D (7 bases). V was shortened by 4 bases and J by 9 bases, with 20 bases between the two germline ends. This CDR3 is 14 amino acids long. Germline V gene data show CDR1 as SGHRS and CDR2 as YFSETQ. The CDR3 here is CASSHDGRGQRQYF. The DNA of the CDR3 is TGCGCCAGCAGCCACGACGGGCGGGGGCAAAGGCAGTACTTC.

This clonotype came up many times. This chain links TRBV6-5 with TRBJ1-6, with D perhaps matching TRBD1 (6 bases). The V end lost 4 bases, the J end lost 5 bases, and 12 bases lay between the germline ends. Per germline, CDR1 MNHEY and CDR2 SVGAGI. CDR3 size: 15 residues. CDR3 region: CASSSGTPNNSPLHF. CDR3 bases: TGTGCCAGCAGTTCCGGGACACCTAATAATTCACCCCTCCACTTT.

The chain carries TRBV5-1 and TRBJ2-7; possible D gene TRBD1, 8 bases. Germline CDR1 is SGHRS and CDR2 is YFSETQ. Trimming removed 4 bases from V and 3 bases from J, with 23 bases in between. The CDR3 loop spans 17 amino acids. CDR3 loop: CASSPRVGGTGYYEQYF. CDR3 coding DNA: TGCGCCAGCAGCCCTCGTGTCGGGGGGACAGGCTACTACGAGCAGTACTTC. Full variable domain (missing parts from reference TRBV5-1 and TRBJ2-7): KAGVTQTPRYLIKTRGQQVTLSCSPISGHRSVSWYQQTPGQGLQFLFEYFSETQRNKGNFPGRFSGRQFSNSRSEMNVSTLELGDSALYLCASSPRVGGTGYYEQYFGPGTRLTVT.

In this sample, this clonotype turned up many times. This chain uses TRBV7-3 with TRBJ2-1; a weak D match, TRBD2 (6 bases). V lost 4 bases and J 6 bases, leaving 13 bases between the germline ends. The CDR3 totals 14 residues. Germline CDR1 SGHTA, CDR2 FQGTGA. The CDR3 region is CASSSMGGGNEQFF. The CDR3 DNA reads TGTGCCAGCAGCTCTATGGGGGGAGGCAATGAGCAGTTCTTC.

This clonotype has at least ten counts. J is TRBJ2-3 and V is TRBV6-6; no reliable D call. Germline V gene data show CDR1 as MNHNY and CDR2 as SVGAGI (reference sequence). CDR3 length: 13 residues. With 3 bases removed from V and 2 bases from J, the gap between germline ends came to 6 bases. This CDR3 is CASSYPNTDTQYF. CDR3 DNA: TGTGCCAGCAGTTATCCGAACACAGATACGCAGTATTTT.

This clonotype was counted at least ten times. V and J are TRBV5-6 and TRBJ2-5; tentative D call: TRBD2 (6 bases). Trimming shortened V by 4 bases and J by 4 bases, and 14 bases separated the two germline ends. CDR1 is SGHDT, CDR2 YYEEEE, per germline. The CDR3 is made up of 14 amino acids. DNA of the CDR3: TGTGCCAGCAGCCCGGCGGGGAGCCCAGAGACCCAGTACTTC. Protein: CASSPAGSPETQYF.

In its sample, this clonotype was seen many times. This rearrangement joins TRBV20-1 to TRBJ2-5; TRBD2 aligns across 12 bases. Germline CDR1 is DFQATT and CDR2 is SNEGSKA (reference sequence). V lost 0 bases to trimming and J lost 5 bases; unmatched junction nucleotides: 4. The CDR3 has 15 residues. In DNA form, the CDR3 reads TGCAGTGCTAGAGACCTAGCGGGGGGGAGGGAGACCCAGTACTTC. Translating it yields CSARDLAGGRETQYF.

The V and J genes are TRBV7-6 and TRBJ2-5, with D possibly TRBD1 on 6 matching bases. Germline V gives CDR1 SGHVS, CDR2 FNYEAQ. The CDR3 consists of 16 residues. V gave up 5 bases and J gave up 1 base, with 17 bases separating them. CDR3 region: CASSPGHGTIQETQYF. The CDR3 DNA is TGTGCCAGCAGCCCGGGACATGGGACCATCCAAGAGACCCAGTACTTC.

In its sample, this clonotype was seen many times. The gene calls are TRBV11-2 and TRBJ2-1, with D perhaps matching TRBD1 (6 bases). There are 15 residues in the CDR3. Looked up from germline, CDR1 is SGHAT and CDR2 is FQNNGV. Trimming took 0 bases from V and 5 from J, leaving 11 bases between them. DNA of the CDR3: TGTGCCAGCAGCTTAGAAGTCGGACAGCACAATGAGCAGTTCTTC. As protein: CASSLEVGQHNEQFF. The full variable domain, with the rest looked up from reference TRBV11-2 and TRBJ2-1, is EAGVAQSPRYKIIEKRQSVAFWCNPISGHATLYWYQQILGQGPKLLIQFQNNGVVDDSQLPKDRFSAERLKGVDSTLKIQPAKLEDSAVYLCASSLEVGQHNEQFFGPGTRLTVL.

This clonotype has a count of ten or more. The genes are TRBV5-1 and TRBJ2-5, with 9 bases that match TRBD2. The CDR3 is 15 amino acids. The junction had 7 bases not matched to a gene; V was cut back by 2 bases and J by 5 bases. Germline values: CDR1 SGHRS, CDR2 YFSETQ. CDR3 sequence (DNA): TGCGCCAGCAGCTTAGGCCAGCGGGGGGACGAGACCCAGTACTTC. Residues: CASSLGQRGDETQYF.

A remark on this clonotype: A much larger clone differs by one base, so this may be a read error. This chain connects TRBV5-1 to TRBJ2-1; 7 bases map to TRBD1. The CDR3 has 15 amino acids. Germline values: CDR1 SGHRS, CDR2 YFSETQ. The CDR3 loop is CASSLSRGSYNDQFF. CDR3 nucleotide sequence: TGCGCCAGCAGCTTGTCCAGGGGGTCTTACAATGACCAGTTCTTC.

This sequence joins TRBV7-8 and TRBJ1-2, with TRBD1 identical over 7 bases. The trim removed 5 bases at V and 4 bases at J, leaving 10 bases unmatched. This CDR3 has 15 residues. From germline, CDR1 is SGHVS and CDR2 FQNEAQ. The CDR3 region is CASSRAGQASYGYTF. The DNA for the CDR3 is TGTGCCAGCAGCCGGGCCGGACAGGCGTCCTATGGCTACACCTTC. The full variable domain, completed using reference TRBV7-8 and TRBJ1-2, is GAGVSQSPRYKVAKRGQDVALRCDPISGHVSLFWYQQALGQGPEFLTYFQNEAQLDKSGLPSDRFFAERPEGSVSTLKIQRTQQEDSAVYLCASSRAGQASYGYTFGSGTRLTVV.

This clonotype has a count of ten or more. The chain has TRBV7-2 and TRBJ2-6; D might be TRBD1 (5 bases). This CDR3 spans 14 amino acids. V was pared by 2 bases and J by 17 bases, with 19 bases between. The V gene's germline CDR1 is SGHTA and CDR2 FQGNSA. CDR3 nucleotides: TGTGCCAGCAGCTTACTGCGACAGAGTCCCCTAATGACTTTC. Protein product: CASSLLRQSPLMTF.

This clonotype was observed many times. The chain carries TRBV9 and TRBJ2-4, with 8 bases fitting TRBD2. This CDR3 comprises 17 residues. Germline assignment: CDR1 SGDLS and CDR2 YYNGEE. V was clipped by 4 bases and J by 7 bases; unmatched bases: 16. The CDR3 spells CASSPRFSGAGANIQYF. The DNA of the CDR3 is TGTGCCAGCAGCCCCCGGTTTAGCGGGGCCGGGGCGAACATTCAGTACTTC.

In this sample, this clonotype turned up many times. DNA of the CDR3: TGCAGTGCGCGACGGGACACCTACGAGCAGTACTTC. It specifies CSARRDTYEQYF. The chain has TRBV20-1 and TRBJ2-7, with D perhaps matching TRBD1 (6 bases). Germline CDR1 is DFQATT and CDR2 is SNEGSKA (reference sequence). The V end was cut by 6 bases, the J end by 2 bases, with 11 bases between. This CDR3 has 12 amino acids.

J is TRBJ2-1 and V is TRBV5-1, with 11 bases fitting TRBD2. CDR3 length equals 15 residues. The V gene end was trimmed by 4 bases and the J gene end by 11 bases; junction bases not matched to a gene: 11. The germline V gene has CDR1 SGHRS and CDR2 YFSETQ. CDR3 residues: CASSPGTSGVGKQFF. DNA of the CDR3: TGCGCCAGCAGCCCGGGGACTAGCGGAGTCGGGAAGCAGTTCTTC.

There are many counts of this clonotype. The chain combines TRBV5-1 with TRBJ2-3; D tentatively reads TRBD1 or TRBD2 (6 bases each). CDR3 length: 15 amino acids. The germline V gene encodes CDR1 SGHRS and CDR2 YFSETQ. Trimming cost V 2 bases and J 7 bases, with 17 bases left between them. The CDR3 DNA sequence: TGCGCCAGCAGCTTTAACGGGGGCAGCAGAAATACGCAGTATTTT. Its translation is CASSFNGGSRNTQYF.

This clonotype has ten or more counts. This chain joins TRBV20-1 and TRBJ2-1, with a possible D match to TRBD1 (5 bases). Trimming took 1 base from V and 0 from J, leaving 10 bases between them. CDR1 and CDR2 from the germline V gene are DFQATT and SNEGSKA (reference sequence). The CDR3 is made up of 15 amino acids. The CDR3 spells CSARVGHSSYNEQFF. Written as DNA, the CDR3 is TGCAGTGCTAGAGTCGGACATTCCTCCTACAATGAGCAGTTCTTC.

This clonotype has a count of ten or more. The CDR3: CASRFGLAGDNEQFF. CDR3 nucleotide sequence: TGTGCCAGCAGATTTGGACTAGCGGGCGACAATGAGCAGTTCTTC. The chain links TRBV6-2 or TRBV6-3 to TRBJ2-1, with TRBD2 matching 11 bases. The CDR3 runs 15 residues. Germline assignment: CDR1 MNHEY and CDR2 SVGEGT. V lost 6 bases, J lost 5 bases, and 6 bases stayed unmatched.

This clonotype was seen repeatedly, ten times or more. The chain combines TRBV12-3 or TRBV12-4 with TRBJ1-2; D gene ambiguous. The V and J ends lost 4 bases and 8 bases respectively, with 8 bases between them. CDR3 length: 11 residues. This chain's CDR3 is CASSYDLGYTF. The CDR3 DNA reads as TGTGCCAGCAGTTACGATTTAGGCTACACCTTC.

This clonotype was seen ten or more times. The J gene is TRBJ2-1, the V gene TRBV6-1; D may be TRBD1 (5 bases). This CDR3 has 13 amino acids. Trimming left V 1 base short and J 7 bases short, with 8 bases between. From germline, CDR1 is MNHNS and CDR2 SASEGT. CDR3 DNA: TGTGCCAGCAGTGAAGAGGGGTGGAATGAGCAGTTCTTC. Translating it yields CASSEEGWNEQFF.

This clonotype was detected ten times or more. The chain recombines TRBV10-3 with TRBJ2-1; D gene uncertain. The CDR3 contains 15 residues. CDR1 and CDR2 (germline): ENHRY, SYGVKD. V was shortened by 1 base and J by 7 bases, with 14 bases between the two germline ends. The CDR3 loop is CAISEWATNGNEQFF. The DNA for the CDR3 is TGTGCCATCAGTGAGTGGGCTACCAATGGGAATGAGCAGTTCTTC.

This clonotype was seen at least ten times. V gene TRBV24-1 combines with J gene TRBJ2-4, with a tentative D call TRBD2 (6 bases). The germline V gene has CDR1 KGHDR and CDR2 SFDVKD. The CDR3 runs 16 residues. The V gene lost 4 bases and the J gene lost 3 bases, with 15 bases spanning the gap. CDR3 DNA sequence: TGTGCCACCAGTGAGCGGGCCTCCGGGGGCAAAAACATTCAGTACTTC. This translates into CATSERASGGKNIQYF.

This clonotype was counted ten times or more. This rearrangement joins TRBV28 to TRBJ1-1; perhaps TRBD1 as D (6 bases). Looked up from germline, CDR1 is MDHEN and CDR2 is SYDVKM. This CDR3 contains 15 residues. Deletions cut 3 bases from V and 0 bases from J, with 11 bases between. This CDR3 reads CASSLEDSMNTEAFF. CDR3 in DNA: TGTGCCAGCAGTTTGGAGGACAGCATGAACACTGAAGCTTTCTTT. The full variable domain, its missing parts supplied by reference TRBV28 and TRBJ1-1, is DVKVTQSSRYLVKRTGEKVFLECVQDMDHENMFWYRQDPGLGLRLIYFSYDVKMKEKGDIPEGYSVSREKKERFSLILESASTNQTSMYLCASSLEDSMNTEAFFGQGTRLTVV.

The chain's CDR3 is CASRLTSGGDTQYF. CDR3 in DNA: TGTGCAAGTCGCTTGACTAGCGGGGGAGATACGCAGTATTTT. The chain links TRBV12-2 to TRBJ2-3; the D call in the table, TRBD2, was not verified against the DNA. TRBV12-2 has pseudogene status. This CDR3 comprises 14 residues.

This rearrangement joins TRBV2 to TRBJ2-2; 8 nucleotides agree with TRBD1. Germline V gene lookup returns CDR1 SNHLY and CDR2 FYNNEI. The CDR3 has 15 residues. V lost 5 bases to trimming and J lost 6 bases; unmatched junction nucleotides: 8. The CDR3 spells CASSLTGASAGELFF. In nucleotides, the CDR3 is TGTGCCAGCAGTTTGACAGGGGCTAGCGCCGGGGAGCTGTTTTTT.

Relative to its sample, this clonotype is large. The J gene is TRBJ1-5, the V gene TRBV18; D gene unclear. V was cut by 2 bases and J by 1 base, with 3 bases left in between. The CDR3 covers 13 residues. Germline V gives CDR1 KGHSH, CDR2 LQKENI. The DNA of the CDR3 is TGTGCCAGCTCACCAGACAGCAATCAGCCCCAGCATTTT. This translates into CASSPDSNQPQHF.

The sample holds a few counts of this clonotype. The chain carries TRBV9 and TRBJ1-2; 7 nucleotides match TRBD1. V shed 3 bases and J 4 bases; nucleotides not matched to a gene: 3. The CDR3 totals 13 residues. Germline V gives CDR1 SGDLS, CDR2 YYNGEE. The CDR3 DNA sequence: TGTGCCAGCAGCGATAGACAGGGCTATGGCTACACCTTC. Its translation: CASSDRQGYGYTF.

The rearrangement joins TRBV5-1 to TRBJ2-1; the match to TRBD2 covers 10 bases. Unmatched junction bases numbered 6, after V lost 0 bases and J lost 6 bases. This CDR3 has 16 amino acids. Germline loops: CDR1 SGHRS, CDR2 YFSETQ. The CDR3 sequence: CASSLEVAGGSNEQFF. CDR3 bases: TGCGCCAGCAGCTTGGAAGTAGCGGGGGGATCCAATGAGCAGTTCTTC.

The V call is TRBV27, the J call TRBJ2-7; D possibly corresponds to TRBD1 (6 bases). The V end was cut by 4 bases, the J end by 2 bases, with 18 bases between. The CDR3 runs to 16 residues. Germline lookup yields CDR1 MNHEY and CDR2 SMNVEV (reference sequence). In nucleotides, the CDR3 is TGTGCCAGCAGTTCCACGGACAGTATTGGGGCCTACGAGCAGTACTTC. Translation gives CASSSTDSIGAYEQYF.

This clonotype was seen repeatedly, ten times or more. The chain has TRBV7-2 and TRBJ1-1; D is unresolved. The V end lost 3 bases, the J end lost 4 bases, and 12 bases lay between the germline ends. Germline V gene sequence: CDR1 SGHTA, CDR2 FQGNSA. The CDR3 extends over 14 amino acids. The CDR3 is CASSFGPLGTEAFF. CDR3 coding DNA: TGTGCCAGCAGCTTTGGGCCCTTGGGCACTGAAGCTTTCTTT.